This is a list of T cell receptor beta chains from one sample in a study of blood T cell repertoires in COVID-19. Sequenced by immunoSEQ multiplex PCR; TCRdb stores in-frame clones only, minus some. The table lists more than 150,000 clones, around 86% of them singletons. Sequences were obtained from peripheral blood. These receptors all come from a man aged 40-49 years with active or convalescent COVID-19. CDR3s include the opening cysteine and the closing phenylalanine or tryptophan. D genes are given only for firm matches. Part of the rows lack a size; the others show once, few, many or a class for expanded clones.

d_gene: .
abundance: .
j_gene: TRBJ1-1
v_gene: TRBV6-5
CDR3aa: CASGEGASEAFF
CDR3nt: TGTGCCAGCGGAGAGGGAGCGTCTGAAGCTTTCTTT

d_gene: TRBD2
abundance: .
j_gene: TRBJ2-7
v_gene: TRBV28
CDR3aa: CASNLSGGPYEQYF
CDR3nt: TGTGCCAGCAATCTTAGCGGGGGCCCCTACGAGCAGTACTTC

d_gene: .
abundance: .
j_gene: TRBJ1-4
v_gene: TRBV19
CDR3aa: CASNGPYNEKLFF
CDR3nt: TGTGCCAGTAATGGGCCCTATAATGAAAAACTGTTTTTT

d_gene: TRBD1
abundance: .
j_gene: TRBJ1-5
v_gene: TRBV27
CDR3aa: CASSLSTGANQPQHF
CDR3nt: TGTGCCAGCAGTTTATCCACAGGGGCCAATCAGCCCCAGCATTTT

d_gene: TRBD1
abundance: .
j_gene: TRBJ2-7
v_gene: TRBV29-1
CDR3aa: CSVEGQESRSNYEQYF
CDR3nt: TGCAGCGTTGAGGGACAGGAGAGCAGGTCCAACTACGAGCAGTACTTC

d_gene: TRBD2
abundance: .
j_gene: TRBJ2-1
v_gene: TRBV19
CDR3aa: CASSTSGGYAYNEQFF
CDR3nt: TGTGCCAGTAGTACTAGCGGGGGGTACGCCTACAATGAGCAGTTCTTC

d_gene: .
abundance: .
j_gene: TRBJ2-5
v_gene: TRBV10-3
CDR3aa: CAISDSTGSGTQYF
CDR3nt: TGTGCCATCAGTGATTCCACAGGCTCCGGGACCCAGTACTTC

d_gene: TRBD1
abundance: .
j_gene: TRBJ1-5
v_gene: TRBV28
CDR3aa: CASSLFDRGQWQPQHF
CDR3nt: TGTGCCAGCAGTTTGTTCGACAGGGGGCAGTGGCAGCCCCAGCATTTT

d_gene: .
abundance: .
j_gene: TRBJ1-4
v_gene: TRBV10-3
CDR3aa: CAISESGENEKLFF
CDR3nt: TGTGCCATCAGTGAGTCAGGGGAAAATGAAAAACTGTTTTTT

d_gene: .
abundance: .
j_gene: TRBJ1-2
v_gene: TRBV15
CDR3aa: CATSSAERGSGYTF
CDR3nt: TGTGCCACCAGCAGTGCTGAAAGGGGGTCGGGCTACACCTTC

d_gene: TRBD2
abundance: once
j_gene: TRBJ2-1
v_gene: TRBV6-2/TRBV6-3
CDR3aa: CASSRAGEKRNEQFF
CDR3nt: TGTGCCAGCAGCCGAGCGGGGGAAAAAAGGAATGAGCAGTTCTTC

d_gene: .
abundance: .
j_gene: TRBJ2-7
v_gene: TRBV2
CDR3aa: CASRSQAGSGNEQYF
CDR3nt: TGTGCCAGCAGATCGCAAGCGGGTTCAGGGAACGAGCAGTACTTC

d_gene: TRBD1
abundance: .
j_gene: TRBJ2-1
v_gene: TRBV19
CDR3aa: CASSMQGAPHNEQFF
CDR3nt: TGTGCCAGTAGTATGCAGGGGGCTCCACACAATGAGCAGTTCTTC

d_gene: .
abundance: .
j_gene: TRBJ2-3
v_gene: TRBV9
CDR3aa: CASSTTGDSTDTQYF
CDR3nt: TGTGCCAGCAGCACAACAGGAGACTCCACAGATACGCAGTATTTT

d_gene: .
abundance: few
j_gene: TRBJ1-1
v_gene: TRBV9
CDR3aa: CASSVVDRNTEAFF
CDR3nt: TGTGCCAGCAGCGTAGTAGACAGGAACACTGAAGCTTTCTTT

d_gene: .
abundance: .
j_gene: TRBJ2-3
v_gene: TRBV7-8
CDR3aa: CASSPSLGGALDTQYF
CDR3nt: TGTGCCAGCAGCCCGTCCCTGGGGGGGGCGTTAGATACGCAGTATTTT

d_gene: .
abundance: .
j_gene: TRBJ1-2
v_gene: TRBV12-3/TRBV12-4
CDR3aa: CASSQGLYGYTF
CDR3nt: TGTGCCAGCAGTCAGGGCCTTTATGGCTACACCTTC

d_gene: TRBD1
abundance: .
j_gene: TRBJ1-4
v_gene: TRBV30
CDR3aa: CAWSMTGKGATNEKLFF
CDR3nt: TGTGCCTGGAGTATGACAGGGAAAGGGGCAACTAATGAAAAACTGTTTTTT

d_gene: TRBD1
abundance: .
j_gene: TRBJ1-1
v_gene: TRBV18
CDR3aa: CASSPQRQGLKTEAFF
CDR3nt: TGTGCCAGCTCGCCCCAACGACAGGGATTAAAAACTGAAGCTTTCTTT

d_gene: TRBD1
abundance: .
j_gene: TRBJ2-1
v_gene: TRBV2
CDR3aa: CASRDSPYNEQFF
CDR3nt: TGTGCCAGCCGGGACAGTCCCTACAATGAGCAGTTCTTC

d_gene: .
abundance: .
j_gene: TRBJ2-2
v_gene: TRBV3-1/TRBV3-2
CDR3aa: CASSQARSTGELFF
CDR3nt: TGTGCCAGCAGCCAAGCCCGGAGTACCGGGGAGCTGTTTTTT

d_gene: .
abundance: .
j_gene: TRBJ2-1
v_gene: TRBV18
CDR3aa: CASSPPPGKNEQFF
CDR3nt: TGTGCCAGCTCACCACCGCCAGGGAAAAATGAGCAGTTCTTC